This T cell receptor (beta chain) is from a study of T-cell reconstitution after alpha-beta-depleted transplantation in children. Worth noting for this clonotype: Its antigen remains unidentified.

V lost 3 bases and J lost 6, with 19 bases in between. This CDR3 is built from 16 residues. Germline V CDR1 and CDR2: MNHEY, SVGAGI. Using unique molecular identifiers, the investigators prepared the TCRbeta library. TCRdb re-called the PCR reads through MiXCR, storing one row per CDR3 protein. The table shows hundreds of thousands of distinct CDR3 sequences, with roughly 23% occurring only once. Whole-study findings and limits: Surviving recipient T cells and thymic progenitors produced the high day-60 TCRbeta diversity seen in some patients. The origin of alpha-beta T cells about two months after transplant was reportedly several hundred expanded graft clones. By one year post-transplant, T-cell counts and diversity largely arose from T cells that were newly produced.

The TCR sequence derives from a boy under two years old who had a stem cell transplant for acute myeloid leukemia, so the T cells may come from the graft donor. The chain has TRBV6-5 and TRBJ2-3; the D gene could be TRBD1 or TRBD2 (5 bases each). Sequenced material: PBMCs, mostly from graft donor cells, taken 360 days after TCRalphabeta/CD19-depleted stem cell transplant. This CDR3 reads CASSYSTRDPSDTQYF. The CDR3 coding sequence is TGTGCCAGCAGTTATTCAACACGGGACCCCTCCGATACGCAGTATTTT.